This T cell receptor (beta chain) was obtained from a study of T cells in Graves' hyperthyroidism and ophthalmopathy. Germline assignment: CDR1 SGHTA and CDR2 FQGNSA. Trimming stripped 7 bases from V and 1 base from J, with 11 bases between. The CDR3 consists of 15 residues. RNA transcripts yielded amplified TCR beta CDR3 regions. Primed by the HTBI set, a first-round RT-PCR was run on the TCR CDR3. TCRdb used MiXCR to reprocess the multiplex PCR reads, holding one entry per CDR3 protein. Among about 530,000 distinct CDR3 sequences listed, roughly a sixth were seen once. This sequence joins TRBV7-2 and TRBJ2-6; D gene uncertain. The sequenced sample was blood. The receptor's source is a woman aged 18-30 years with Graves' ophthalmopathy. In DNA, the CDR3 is TGTGCCAGCACCAGCCGAGCTTCTGGGGCCAACGTCCTGACTTTC. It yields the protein CASTSRASGANVLTF.